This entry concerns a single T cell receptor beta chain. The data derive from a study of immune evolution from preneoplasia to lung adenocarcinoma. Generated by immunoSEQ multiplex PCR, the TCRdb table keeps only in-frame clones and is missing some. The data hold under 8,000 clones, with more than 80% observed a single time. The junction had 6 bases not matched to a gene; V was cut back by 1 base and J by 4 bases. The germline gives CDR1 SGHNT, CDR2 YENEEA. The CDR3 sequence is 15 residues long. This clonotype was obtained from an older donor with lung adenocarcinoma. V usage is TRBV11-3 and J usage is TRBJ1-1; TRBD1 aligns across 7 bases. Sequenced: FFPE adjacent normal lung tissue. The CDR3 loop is CASSLGAGGGTEAFF. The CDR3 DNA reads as TGTGCCAGCAGCTTAGGGGCAGGGGGAGGCACTGAAGCTTTCTTT. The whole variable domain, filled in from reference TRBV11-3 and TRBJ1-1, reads EAGVVQSPRYKIIEKKQPVAFWCNPISGHNTLYWYLQNLGQGPELLIRYENEEAVDDSQLPKDRFSAERLKGVDSTLKIQPAELGDSAVYLCASSLGAGGGTEAFFGQGTRLTVV.